The sequence of this T cell receptor (beta chain) was determined in a study of identical twins. This clonotype has at least ten counts. TCRdb fed the 5' RACE reads into MiXCR, producing one record per CDR3 protein. In the table there are under 250,000 distinct CDR3 sequences, 7.5% of which are singletons. CDR3 length equals 16 residues. Germline V gives CDR1 MDHEN, CDR2 SYDVKM. V trimming: 5 bases; J trimming: 1 base; junction bases outside the gene matches: 7. This sample was also put to use in a study of yellow fever vaccine responses in identical twins.

What was sequenced was CD8+ T cells sorted from blood. This chain joins TRBV28 and TRBJ2-2; 7 bases fit TRBD1. This sequence originates from a woman under 30 in good health. The CDR3 DNA reads TGTGCCAGCAGTCCGTGGGACAGAGGGAACACCGGGGAGCTGTTTTTT. It specifies CASSPWDRGNTGELFF.